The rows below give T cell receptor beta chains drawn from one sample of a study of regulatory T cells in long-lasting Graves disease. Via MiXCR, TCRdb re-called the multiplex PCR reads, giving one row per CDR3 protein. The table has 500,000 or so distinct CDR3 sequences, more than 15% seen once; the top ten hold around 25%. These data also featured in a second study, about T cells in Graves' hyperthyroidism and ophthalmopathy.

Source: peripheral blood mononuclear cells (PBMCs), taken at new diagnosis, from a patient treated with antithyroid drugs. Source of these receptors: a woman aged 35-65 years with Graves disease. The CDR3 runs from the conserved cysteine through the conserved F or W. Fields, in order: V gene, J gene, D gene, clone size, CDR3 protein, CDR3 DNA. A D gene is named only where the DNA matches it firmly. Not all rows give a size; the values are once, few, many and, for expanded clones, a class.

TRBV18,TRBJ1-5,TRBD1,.,CASSQGQGGIQPQHF,TGTGCCAGCAGCCAAGGACAGGGGGGCATTCAGCCCCAGCATTTT
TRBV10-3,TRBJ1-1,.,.,CAITDRPENTEAFF,TGTGCCATCACAGACAGGCCGGAGAACACTGAAGCTTTCTTT
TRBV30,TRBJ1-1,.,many,CAWSVGSTEAFF,TGTGCCTGGAGTGTAGGTTCGACTGAAGCTTTCTTT
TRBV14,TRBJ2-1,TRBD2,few,CASSPPGRGAVSVQFF,TGTGCCAGCAGCCCTCCCGGGCGGGGGGCGGTGTCGGTGCAGTTCTTC
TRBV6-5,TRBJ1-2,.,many,CASSSGPSYGYTF,TGTGCCAGCAGTTCCGGGCCAAGTTATGGCTACACCTTC
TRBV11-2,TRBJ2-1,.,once,CASSLDVIVSHNGQFF,TGTGCCAGCAGCTTAGATGTAATAGTGTCCCACAATGGGCAGTTCTTC
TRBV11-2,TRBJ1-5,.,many,CASSLDGRERDDQPQHF,TGTGCCAGCAGCTTAGATGGGAGGGAACGGGATGATCAGCCCCAGCATTTT
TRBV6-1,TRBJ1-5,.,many,CASNGRVGYSNQPQHF,TGTGCCAGCAACGGCAGGGTGGGGTATAGCAATCAGCCCCAGCATTTT
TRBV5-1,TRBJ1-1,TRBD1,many,CASSLGGQSTEAFF,TGCGCCAGCAGCTTGGGGGGACAGTCCACTGAAGCTTTCTTT
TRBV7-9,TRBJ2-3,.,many,CASTTLGGSTDTQYF,TGTGCCAGCACTACCCTGGGAGGCTCCACAGATACGCAGTATTTT
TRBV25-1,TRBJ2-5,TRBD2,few,CASSESGGPETQYF,TGTGCCAGCAGTGAATCGGGGGGGCCAGAGACCCAGTACTTC
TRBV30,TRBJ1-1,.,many,CAWSMQADTEAFF,TGTGCCTGGAGCATGCAGGCGGACACTGAAGCTTTCTTT
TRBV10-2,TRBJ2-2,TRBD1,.,CASSELGDRVPGELFF,TGCGCCAGCAGTGAGTTGGGGGACAGGGTCCCCGGGGAGCTGTTTTTT
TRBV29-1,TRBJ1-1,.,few,CSVDQGGTEAFF,TGCAGCGTTGATCAGGGAGGCACTGAAGCTTTCTTT
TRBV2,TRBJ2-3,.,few,CASRAGEADTQYF,TGTGCCAGCAGGGCAGGAGAGGCAGATACGCAGTATTTT
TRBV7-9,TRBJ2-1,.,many,CASSPAGIAYNEQFF,TGTGCCAGCAGCCCAGCGGGTATTGCCTACAATGAGCAGTTCTTC
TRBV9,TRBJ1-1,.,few,CASSVGAKGGTEAFF,TGTGCCAGCAGCGTAGGGGCCAAGGGGGGCACTGAAGCTTTCTTT
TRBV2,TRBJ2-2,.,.,CASSARDPGELFF,TGTGCCAGCAGTGCCCGGGACCCCGGGGAGCTGTTTTTT
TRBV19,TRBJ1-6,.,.,CASSTSGTTTSPLHF,TGTGCCAGTAGTACCTCCGGGACCACTACTTCACCCCTCCACTTT
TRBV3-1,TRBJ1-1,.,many,CASSRLDEAFF,TGTGCCAGCAGCCGCCTGGACGAGGCTTTCTTT
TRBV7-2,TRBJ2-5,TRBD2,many,CASSASGGSSQYF,TGTGCCAGCAGCGCCAGCGGGGGGAGTTCCCAGTACTTC
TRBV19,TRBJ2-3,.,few,CASSIDSTGTDTQYF,TGTGCCAGTAGTATAGATTCGACAGGCACAGATACGCAGTATTTT
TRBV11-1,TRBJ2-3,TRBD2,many,CASSPRTSGGTDTQYF,TGTGCCAGCAGCCCCCGGACTAGCGGAGGCACAGATACGCAGTATTTT
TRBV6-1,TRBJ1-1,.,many,CASSHRMNTEAFF,TGTGCCAGCAGCCACAGGATGAACACTGAAGCTTTCTTT
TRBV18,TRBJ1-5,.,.,CASSPTPLEGNQPQHF,TGTGCCAGCTCACCAACCCCCCTGGAAGGCAATCAGCCCCAGCATTTT
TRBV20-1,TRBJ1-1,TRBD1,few,CSAAGQRMNTEAFF,TGCAGTGCCGCGGGACAGCGAATGAACACTGAAGCTTTCTTT
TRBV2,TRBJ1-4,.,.,CASSDDWGGTNEKLFF,TGTGCCAGCAGTGATGACTGGGGCGGAACTAATGAAAAACTGTTTTTT
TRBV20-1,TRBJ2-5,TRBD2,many,CSAGPAGIQETQYF,TGCAGCGCAGGACCAGCGGGGATACAAGAGACCCAGTACTTC
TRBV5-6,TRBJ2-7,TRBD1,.,CASSTGQGALHSYEQYF,TGTGCCAGCAGTACGGGACAGGGGGCCCTTCACTCCTACGAGCAGTACTTC
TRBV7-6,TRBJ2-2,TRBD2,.,CASSLARGGGAGELFF,TGTGCCAGCAGCTTAGCGCGAGGCGGGGGGGCCGGGGAGCTGTTTTTT
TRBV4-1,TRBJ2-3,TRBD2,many,CASSQDRGGPSTDTQYF,TGCGCCAGCAGCCAAGACCGGGGGGGGCCTAGCACAGATACGCAGTATTTT